The following is a TCR beta chain sequence with its context. Many counts were recorded for this clonotype. This receptor's antigen is unknown. One base away there is no much larger clone; base qualities are not given. The data derive from a study of CXCR3 chemokines and chemotherapy response in bladder cancer (dated by TCRdb to between 2020 and 2023). Concerning the study at large: The study set out to examine whether the activity of the CXCR3 chemokine system within tumors predicted response to chemotherapy in human bladder cancer.

The V end gives up 5 bases and the J end 6 bases, leaving 17 bases in the junction not matched to a gene. Per the germline V gene, MNHNS is the CDR1 and SASEGT is the CDR2. From the cysteine up to the phenylalanine, the CDR3 has a length of 17 residues. Of all the DNA, just the CDR3 is kept, 51 bases in frame from base 1. The method behind the library was PCR. The sample was run on an Illumina HiSeq 2500. TCRdb redid the processing of the public reads, applying fastp at Q25 and MiXCR, and retained in-frame beta chains. Each CDR3 protein appears once, grouped with its most common genes and DNA. The sample table lists about 13,000 distinct CDR3 sequences, under 15% of them with a count of one. The biggest ten clones account for roughly a quarter of the sample.

This receptor was identified in a human donor with bladder cancer that did not respond to neoadjuvant chemotherapy. Collection of the sample occurred from a patient whose treatment included neoadjuvant chemotherapy. Recombination joined TRBV6-1 with TRBJ1-1, with 8 central nucleotides matching TRBD1. This receptor carries the CDR3 CASSSVRTGQVIAEAFF. Here is the DNA: TGTGCCAGCAGTAGTGTGCGGACAGGGCAAGTAATCGCTGAAGCTTTCTTT.